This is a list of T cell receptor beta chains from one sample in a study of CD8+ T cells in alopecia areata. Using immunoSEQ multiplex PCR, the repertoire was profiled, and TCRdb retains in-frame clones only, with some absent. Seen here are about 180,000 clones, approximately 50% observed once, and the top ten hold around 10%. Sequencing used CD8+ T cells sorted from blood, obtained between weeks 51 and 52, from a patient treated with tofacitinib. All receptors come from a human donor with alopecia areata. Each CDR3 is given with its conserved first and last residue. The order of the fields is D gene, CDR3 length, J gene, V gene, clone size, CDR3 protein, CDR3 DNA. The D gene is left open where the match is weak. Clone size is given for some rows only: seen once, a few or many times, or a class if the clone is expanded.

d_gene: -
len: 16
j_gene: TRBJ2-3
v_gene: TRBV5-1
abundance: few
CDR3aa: CASSLTRTGSTDTQYF
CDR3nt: TGCGCCAGCAGCTTGACCCGAACTGGCAGTACAGATACGCAGTATTTT

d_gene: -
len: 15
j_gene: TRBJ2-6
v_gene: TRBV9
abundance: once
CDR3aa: CASSTTGAGANVLTF
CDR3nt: TGTGCCAGCTCAACCACGGGCGCTGGGGCCAACGTCCTGACTTTC

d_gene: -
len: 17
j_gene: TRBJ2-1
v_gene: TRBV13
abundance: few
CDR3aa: CASSLEGGPSSYNEQFF
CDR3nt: TGTGCCAGCAGCTTAGAGGGAGGCCCGAGCTCCTACAATGAGCAGTTCTTC

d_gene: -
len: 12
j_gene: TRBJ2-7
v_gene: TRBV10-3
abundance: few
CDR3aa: CAISEPNYEQYF
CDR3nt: TGTGCCATCAGTGAGCCCAACTACGAGCAGTACTTC

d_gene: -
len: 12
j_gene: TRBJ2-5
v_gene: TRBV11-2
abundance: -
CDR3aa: CASSRITETQYF
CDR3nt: TGTGCCAGCAGCCGTATCACAGAGACCCAGTACTTC

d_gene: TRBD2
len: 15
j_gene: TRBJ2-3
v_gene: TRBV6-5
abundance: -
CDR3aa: CASSPGLGLTDTQYF
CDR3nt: TGTGCCAGCAGTCCCGGACTAGGCCTCACAGATACGCAGTATTTT

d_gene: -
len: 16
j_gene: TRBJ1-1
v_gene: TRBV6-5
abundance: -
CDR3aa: CASSYPMEGPNTEAFF
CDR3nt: TGTGCCAGCAGTTACCCCATGGAGGGCCCGAACACTGAAGCTTTCTTT

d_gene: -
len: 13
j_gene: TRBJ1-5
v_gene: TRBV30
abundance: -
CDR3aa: CAWSVLDDQPQHF
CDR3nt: TGTGCCTGGAGTGTACTGGACGATCAGCCCCAGCATTTT

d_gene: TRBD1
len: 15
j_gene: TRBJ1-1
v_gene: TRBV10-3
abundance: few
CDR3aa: CAITVTGGADTEAFF
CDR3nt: TGTGCCATCACTGTGACAGGGGGCGCCGACACTGAAGCTTTCTTT

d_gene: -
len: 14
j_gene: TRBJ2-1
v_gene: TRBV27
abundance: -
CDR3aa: CASSYRSSYNEQFF
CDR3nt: TGTGCCAGCAGTTACAGGAGCTCCTACAATGAGCAGTTCTTC

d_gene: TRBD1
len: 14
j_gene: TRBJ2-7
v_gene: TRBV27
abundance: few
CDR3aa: CASSSTGGAYEQYF
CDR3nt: TGTGCCAGCAGTTCCACAGGGGGCGCCTACGAGCAGTACTTC

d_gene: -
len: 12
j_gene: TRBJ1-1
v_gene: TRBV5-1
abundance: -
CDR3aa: CASIERAAEAFF
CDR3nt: TGCGCCAGCATCGAGAGGGCGGCTGAAGCTTTCTTT

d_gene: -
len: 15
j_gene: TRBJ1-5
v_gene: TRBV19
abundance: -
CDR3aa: CASSIAWAGNQPQHF
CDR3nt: TGTGCCAGTAGTATAGCGTGGGCAGGGAATCAGCCCCAGCATTTT

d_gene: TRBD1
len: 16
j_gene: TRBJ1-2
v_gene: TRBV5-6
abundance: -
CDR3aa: CASSLPGTGRSYGYTF
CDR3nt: TGTGCCAGCAGCTTACCCGGGACAGGGCGCTCCTATGGCTACACCTTC

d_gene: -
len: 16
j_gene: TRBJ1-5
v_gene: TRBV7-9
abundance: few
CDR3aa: CASSRGKGTGDQPQHF
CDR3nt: TGTGCCAGCAGCCGGGGAAAAGGCACGGGGGATCAGCCCCAGCATTTT

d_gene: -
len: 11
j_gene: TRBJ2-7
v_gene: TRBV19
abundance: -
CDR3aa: CASSQGYEQYF
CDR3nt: TGTGCCAGTTCACAGGGCTACGAGCAGTACTTC

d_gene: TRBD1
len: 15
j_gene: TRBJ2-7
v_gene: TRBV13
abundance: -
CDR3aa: CASSLAGQGTYEQYF
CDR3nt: TGTGCCAGCAGCTTAGCCGGACAGGGGACCTACGAGCAGTACTTC

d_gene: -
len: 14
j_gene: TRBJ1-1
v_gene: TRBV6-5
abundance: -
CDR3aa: CASRPALDGTEAFF
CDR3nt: TGTGCCAGCAGACCCGCGCTGGACGGCACTGAAGCTTTCTTT

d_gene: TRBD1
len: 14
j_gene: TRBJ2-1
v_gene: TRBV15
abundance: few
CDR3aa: CATRDRGLDNEQFF
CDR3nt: TGTGCCACCAGGGACAGGGGGCTCGACAATGAGCAGTTCTTC

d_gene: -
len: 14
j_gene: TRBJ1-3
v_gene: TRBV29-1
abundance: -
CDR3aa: CSVVDGLEGNTIYF
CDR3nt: TGCAGCGTGGTGGACGGACTCGAGGGAAACACCATATATTTT

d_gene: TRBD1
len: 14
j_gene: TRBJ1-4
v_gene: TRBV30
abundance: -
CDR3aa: CAWSRQGAYEKLFF
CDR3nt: TGTGCCTGGAGCCGACAGGGGGCTTATGAAAAACTGTTTTTT

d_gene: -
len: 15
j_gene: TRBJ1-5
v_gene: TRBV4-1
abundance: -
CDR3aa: CASSQAVSSNQPQHF
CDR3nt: TGCGCCAGCAGCCAAGCTGTGAGTAGCAATCAGCCCCAGCATTTT

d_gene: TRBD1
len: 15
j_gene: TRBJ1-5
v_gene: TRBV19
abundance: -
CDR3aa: CASRVRDRGHQPQHF
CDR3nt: TGTGCCAGTAGAGTCCGGGACAGGGGGCATCAGCCCCAGCATTTT

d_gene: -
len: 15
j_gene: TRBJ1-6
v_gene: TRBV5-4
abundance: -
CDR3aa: CASSEWTAYNSPLHF
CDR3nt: TGTGCCAGCAGCGAGTGGACAGCCTATAATTCACCCCTCCACTTT